This TCR beta chain was recorded in a study of blood T cell repertoires in COVID-19. The CDR3 contains 12 residues. Germline V CDR1 and CDR2: WNHNN, SYGVQD (reference sequence). As for this clone: The junction differs from germline at one of its ends, possibly a read error.

Sequencing used immunoSEQ multiplex PCR; TCRdb keeps in-frame clones, though not all of them. The sample includes 130,000 to 150,000 clones, around three quarters of them seen just once. Sample: peripheral blood. The chain combines TRBV10-1 with TRBJ2-1; maybe TRBD2 (6 bases). The sequence was obtained from a man aged 55 to 69 with acute or convalescent COVID-19. In DNA form, the CDR3 reads TGCGCCAGCAGTCCACAGGAGGGTTTCAGGGTCTTC. Its protein product is CASSPQEGFRVF.